This TCR beta chain was recorded in a study of TIL therapy for anti-PD-1-resistant metastatic lung cancer (TCRdb year 2021). Regarding the research as a whole: Tumors were harvested before any PD-1/PD-L1 blockade; patients then received nivolumab, and those progressing received lymphodepletion, expanded TIL infusion and IL-2. A median age of around 56 years (range about 38-75) and a median tumor PD-L1 proportion score of about 5.4% were recorded among enrolled patients. Most of the cohort had lung adenocarcinoma, including four EGFR-mutant tumors and two ALK-rearranged tumors, and half of the patients were either current or former smokers. Across the cohort, whole-exome sequencing showed a median non-synonymous tumor mutation burden of about 1.6 mutations per megabase. T cell receptor beta sequencing of tumor and peripheral blood served to follow clonotypes across the tumor, the expanded TIL product, and serial blood samples. The study at large found these results: The baseline peripheral repertoire was partially replaced by infused TIL clonotypes, which then decayed over months, and no apparent association between persistence and response was found. Because the cohort was highly selected, with more treatment-naive, never-smoker and oncogene-addicted patients than is typical, generalizability is limited. The study protocol defined all tumor marker inferences as exploratory.

Details on this clone: Its antigen is not yet known. Base qualities are not at hand, and no much larger clone is one base apart.

The time point tag for this specimen amounts to: pre-treatment sample, taken before nivolumab and TIL therapy. Adults with stage 4 NSCLC were enrolled in a dual-center phase I trial from October 2017 to early 2020. Samples came from a single-arm, open-label phase I trial of tumor-infiltrating lymphocyte therapy with nivolumab in advanced non-small cell lung cancer. Blood mononuclear cells were isolated from EDTA tubes by Ficoll gradient and were snap-frozen as pellets, and DNA was extracted with a Qiagen mini-prep kit. The germline V gene gives CDR1 as KGHSH and CDR2 as LQKENI. The CDR3 covers 14 residues, taking in both the cysteine and the phenylalanine. Left in the record is the CDR3 DNA by itself, 42 bases read in frame from the first base. V and J are trimmed by 6 bases and 5 bases, and the gene matches miss 6 bases of the junction. TCR beta CDR3 regions were amplified from genomic DNA with the immunoSEQ v3 hsTCRB kit using bias-controlled multiplex PCR. An Illumina NextSeq 500 was used to sequence the TCR libraries, reaching 1.5 million to 2.5 million read pairs at survey level or about 5-6.5 million at deep level. As for the authors' bioinformatics: The immunoSEQ Analyzer software assigned V, D and J genes, filtered out non-productive sequences, and reported clonality. Repertoires of infused TIL and blood were compared using productive Simpson clonality and the Morisita overlap index of productive TRB rearrangements. The absolute count of a clonotype in blood was estimated by multiplying the lymphocyte count by the CD3+ fraction and by the productive frequency of the clone. Imported from immuneACCESS, the table was reduced by TCRdb to in-frame sequences with V and J called. These copies leave out some clones; in studies compared against another copy, an unresolved V gene accounts for under half, and the cause of the remainder is not known. From that table come the V and J calls and clone size; the DNA was used to work out D and trimming. In all, the sample holds approximately 60,000 clones, and less than 75% of those were seen once. 1.5% to 2% of the sample is in the top ten clones.

This TCR was sampled from a person aged 25 to 79 with non-small cell lung cancer. The sequences come from blood, collected at baseline. The chain is encoded by TRBV18 joined to TRBJ1-2, and 10 bases in between align with TRBD1. For the CDR3, the sequence is CASSTTGGEYGYTF. The nucleotide sequence reads TGTGCCAGCTCCACGACAGGGGGCGAATATGGCTACACCTTC.